A single sample gave rise to the 25 T cell receptor beta chains below, sequenced in a study of blood T cell repertoires in COVID-19. Produced via immunoSEQ multiplex PCR; TCRdb's table is partial and in-frame only. Found here are hundreds of thousands of clones, roughly nine tenths of them singletons; the top ten hold less than 0.75%. Sequenced material: peripheral blood. These TCRs come from a man in his forties with acute or convalescent COVID-19.

The chain links TRBV5-8 to TRBJ2-2; maybe TRBD1 (6 bases). Germline V gives CDR1 SGHTS, CDR2 YDEGEE. The V gene lost 1 base and the J gene lost 5 bases, with 18 bases spanning the gap. The CDR3 totals 17 residues. The CDR3 loop reads CASSLSLDSGRTGELFF. Written as DNA, the CDR3 is TGTGCCAGCAGCTTGTCTCTGGACAGTGGCCGGACCGGGGAGCTGTTTTTT. The full variable domain, rest sourced from reference TRBV5-8 and TRBJ2-2, is EAGVTQSPTHLIKTRGQQATLRCSPISGHTSVYWYQQALGLGLQFLLWYDEGEERNRGNFPPRFSGRQFPNYSSELNVNALELEDSALYLCASSLSLDSGRTGELFFGEGSRLTVL.

The chain recombines TRBV18 with TRBJ2-7; 9 bases are a match to TRBD2. The germline V gene has CDR1 KGHSH and CDR2 LQKENI. Unmatched junction bases numbered 4, after V lost 2 bases and J lost 2 bases. The CDR3 spans 15 residues. CDR3: CASSPSGGPPYEQYF. The DNA for the CDR3 is TGTGCCAGCTCACCAAGCGGGGGGCCACCCTACGAGCAGTACTTC. Full variable domain (remainder filled in from reference TRBV18 and TRBJ2-7): NAGVMQNPRHLVRRRGQEARLRCSPMKGHSHVYWYRQLPEEGLKFMVYLQKENIIDESGMPKERFSAEFPKEGPSILRIQQVVRGDSAAYFCASSPSGGPPYEQYFGPGTRLTVT.

Remarks on this clone: The junction differs from germline at one of its ends, possibly a read error. V usage is TRBV5-8 and J usage is TRBJ1-2; no firm D call. This CDR3 comprises 14 residues. Germline-derived CDR1 and CDR2 are SGHTS and YDEGEE. CDR3 coding DNA: TGTGCCAGCAACTTGGAGCCAGGCGGGATTGGCTACACCTTC. Encoded protein: CASNLEPGGIGYTF. The full variable domain, in which reference TRBV5-8 and TRBJ1-2 provide the parts outside the CDR3, is EAGVTQSPTHLIKTRGQQATLRCSPISGHTSVYWYQQALGLGLQFLLWYDEGEERNRGNFPPRFSGRQFPNYSSELNVNALELEDSALYLCASNLEPGGIGYTFGSGTRLTVV.

V and J are TRBV19 and TRBJ1-5; D is unclear. The CDR3 is 12 residues long. The V end lost 5 bases, the J end lost 4 bases, and 6 bases lay between the germline ends. Germline V gene data show CDR1 as LNHDA and CDR2 as SQIVND (reference sequence). This chain's CDR3 is CASSFQNQPQHF. CDR3 sequence (DNA): TGTGCCAGTAGTTTTCAGAATCAGCCCCAGCATTTT.

The chain joins TRBV30 to TRBJ1-6; D possibly corresponds to TRBD1 (5 bases). The CDR3 is 14 residues long. From germline, CDR1 is GTSNPN and CDR2 SVGIG (reference sequence). Trimming pared 4 bases from V and 8 bases from J, leaving 15 bases between. The CDR3 DNA is TGTGCCTGGACCGCCGGAGGGACGGATTCACCCCTCCACTTT. This gives the protein CAWTAGGTDSPLHF. The variable domain in full, completed from reference TRBV30 and TRBJ1-6, reads SQTIHQWPATLVQPVGSPLSLECTVEGTSNPNLYWYRQAAGRGLQLLFYSVGIGQISSEVPQNLSASRPQDRQFILSSKKLLLSDSGFYLCAWTAGGTDSPLHFGNGTRLTVT.

The gene calls are TRBV27 and TRBJ1-1; 7 bases agree with TRBD1. Trimming cost V 6 bases and J 0 bases; bases outside gene matches: 4. This CDR3 region has 14 residues. CDR1 and CDR2 from the germline V gene are MNHEY and SMNVEV (reference sequence). CDR3 bases: TGTGCCAGCAGAACAGGGGTTTTGAACACTGAAGCTTTCTTT. Translated, it gives CASRTGVLNTEAFF.

The V gene is TRBV7-2, the J gene TRBJ2-1; perhaps TRBD2 as D (5 bases). The CDR3 contains 15 residues. Germline V gene sequence: CDR1 SGHTA, CDR2 FQGNSA. Between the trimmed V and J ends, which lost 11 bases and 5 bases, there was a span of 22 bases. The CDR3 here is CAPYSSEVQNNEQFF. The CDR3 bases are TGTGCCCCCTACAGTTCGGAGGTACAGAACAATGAGCAGTTCTTC.

The V and J genes are TRBV4-2 and TRBJ1-1, with TRBD1 identical over 7 bases. This CDR3 region has 15 residues. Trimming removed 4 bases from V and 0 bases from J; junction bases left unmatched: 5. Germline CDR1 reads LGHNA; CDR2 reads YNFKEQ. The CDR3: CASSPAGTVNTEAFF. The CDR3 DNA reads as TGTGCCAGCAGCCCCGCCGGGACAGTGAACACTGAAGCTTTCTTT.

The chain has TRBV28 and TRBJ2-1; 7 positions match TRBD2. This CDR3 region has 16 residues. Per the germline V gene, CDR1 is MDHEN and CDR2 is SYDVKM. V dropped 2 bases and J dropped 4; count of bases not matched to a gene: 8. CDR3 region: CASSLGGGVRYNEQFF. The CDR3 DNA is TGTGCCAGCAGTTTAGGGGGGGGAGTCAGGTACAATGAGCAGTTCTTC.

This chain links TRBV18 with TRBJ1-5; a possible D gene is TRBD1 (5 bases). Germline loops: CDR1 KGHSH, CDR2 LQKENI. The CDR3 is 15 residues long. V dropped 6 bases and J dropped 0 bases, with 12 bases sitting between them. This chain's CDR3 is CASSLGQYSNQPQHF. In nucleotides, the CDR3 is TGTGCCAGCTCGCTCGGACAATATAGCAATCAGCCCCAGCATTTT.

The chain combines TRBV18 with TRBJ2-7; 8 nucleotides agree with TRBD1. V gave up 5 bases and J gave up 6 bases; unmatched junction bases: 6. Germline CDR1 reads KGHSH; CDR2 reads LQKENI. The CDR3 loop spans 13 amino acids. This chain's CDR3 is CASSFGQGGEQYF. For the CDR3, the DNA is TGTGCCAGCTCATTCGGACAGGGCGGCGAGCAGTACTTC.

The gene calls are TRBV5-1 and TRBJ1-1, with D possibly being TRBD1 (6 bases). CDR1 is SGHRS and CDR2 is YFSETQ in the germline V gene. Trimming took 4 bases from V and 4 from J, leaving 11 bases between them. The CDR3 is 13 residues long. The CDR3 DNA is TGCGCCAGCAGCGTCGGACAGCTCACTGAAGCTTTCTTT. It codes for CASSVGQLTEAFF.

V gene TRBV28 combines with J gene TRBJ1-2; no firm D call. The CDR3 runs to 12 residues. V was pared by 4 bases and J by 7 bases, with 10 bases between. CDR1 is MDHEN and CDR2 is SYDVKM in the germline V gene. CDR3 DNA: TGTGCCAGCAGTTACACCCTTGGTGGCTACACCTTC. Translating it yields CASSYTLGGYTF.

V usage is TRBV27 and J usage is TRBJ1-5, with D possibly being TRBD1 (5 bases). This CDR3 has 13 amino acids. Between the trimmed V and J ends, which lost 6 bases and 5 bases, there was a span of 11 bases. Per germline, CDR1 MNHEY and CDR2 SMNVEV (reference sequence). The CDR3 DNA follows: TGTGCCAGCAGGACGGACACCCATCAGCCCCAGCATTTT. Translating gives CASRTDTHQPQHF.

The rearrangement joins TRBV7-9 to TRBJ1-2, with 9 bases fitting TRBD1. CDR1 is SEHNR and CDR2 is FQNEAQ in the germline V gene (reference sequence). J lost 3 bases, V lost 2 bases, and 7 bases had no gene match. The CDR3 covers 16 residues. The CDR3 sequence: CASSLSTWTGDYGYTF. DNA for the CDR3: TGTGCCAGCAGCTTATCGACGTGGACAGGGGACTATGGCTACACCTTC.

CDR3 bases: TGTGCCAGCAGCTTGCCCACCGCAGGACAGCTATTCACCGGGGAGCTGTTTTTT. Translating it yields CASSLPTAGQLFTGELFF. The chain combines TRBV7-6 with TRBJ2-2; possible D gene TRBD1, 6 bases. This CDR3 spans 18 amino acids. The germline V gene encodes CDR1 SGHVS and CDR2 FNYEAQ. V was shortened by 3 bases and J by 4 bases, with 21 bases between the two germline ends.

The chain combines TRBV4-3 with TRBJ2-1, with 13 bases that match TRBD2. Germline V CDR1 and CDR2: LGHNA, YSLEER. J gave up 9 bases and V 1 base, and 6 bases lay outside the gene matches. The CDR3 totals 16 residues. Here the CDR3 reads CASSQGWTSGRGEQFF. The CDR3 DNA is TGCGCCAGCAGCCAAGGGTGGACTAGCGGGAGAGGTGAGCAGTTCTTC.

The V gene is TRBV6-6, the J gene TRBJ1-2, with 7 bases identical to TRBD1. Germline V gene sequence: CDR1 MNHNY, CDR2 SVGAGI (reference sequence). The J segment lost 8 bases and the V segment lost 5 bases, leaving 8 bases of the junction unmatched. The CDR3 totals 13 residues. The CDR3 reads CASSTTGIGGYTF. As DNA, the CDR3 is TGTGCCAGCAGTACGACAGGGATAGGAGGCTACACCTTC.

The chain employs TRBV18 and TRBJ1-2, with a tentative D call TRBD1 (6 bases). Between the trimmed V and J ends, which lost 2 bases and 3 bases, there was a span of 13 bases. CDR1 KGHSH and CDR2 LQKENI come from the germline V gene. The CDR3 has 15 amino acids. The CDR3 nucleotides are TGTGCCAGCTCACCAAGGCCGGGGGGCGACTATGGCTACACCTTC. Its protein product is CASSPRPGGDYGYTF.

This chain links TRBV30 with TRBJ1-5; 8 bases map to TRBD1. The trim removed 2 bases at V and 1 base at J, leaving 4 bases unmatched. The CDR3 is 15 residues long. The germline gives CDR1 GTSNPN, CDR2 SVGIG (reference sequence). Here the CDR3 reads CAWSSGGASNQPQHF. The CDR3 DNA sequence: TGTGCCTGGAGTTCAGGGGGCGCGAGCAATCAGCCCCAGCATTTT.

This clone came up once. The V and J genes are TRBV6-5 and TRBJ2-5, with TRBD2 matching over 9 bases. The CDR3 spans 13 residues. Germline V gene data show CDR1 as MNHEY and CDR2 as SVGAGI. J was trimmed by 5 bases and V by 8 bases; bases with no gene match: 6. As DNA, the CDR3 is TGTGCCAGCCGAGCGGGAGGTCGGGAGACCCAGTACTTC. Encoded protein: CASRAGGRETQYF.

V is TRBV4-3 and J is TRBJ2-1; tentative D call: TRBD1 (7 bases). Germline V gene data show CDR1 as LGHNA and CDR2 as YSLEER. This CDR3 has 17 residues. V was trimmed by 0 bases and J by 3 bases, leaving 15 bases between them. The CDR3 region is CASSQEGTQGVYNEQFF. CDR3 DNA: TGCGCCAGCAGCCAAGAAGGGACTCAGGGGGTCTACAATGAGCAGTTCTTC.

The rearrangement joins TRBV5-4 to TRBJ2-1; TRBD1 is a possible D gene (6 bases). The germline V gene has CDR1 SGHNT and CDR2 YYREEE (reference sequence). The CDR3 consists of 15 residues. V was shortened by 2 bases and J by 7 bases, with 16 bases between the two germline ends. In DNA form, the CDR3 reads TGTGCCAGCAGCTTTGTATGGCAGGGGAGTAATGAGCAGTTCTTC. Protein sequence: CASSFVWQGSNEQFF.

A word on this clone: This same CDR3 is encoded by further DNA sequences in the sample. The rearrangement uses TRBV7-9 and TRBJ1-4, with 9 bases lining up with TRBD1. V was clipped by 4 bases and J by 8 bases; unmatched bases: 5. The germline V gene has CDR1 SEHNR and CDR2 FQNEAQ (reference sequence). This CDR3 contains 14 residues. CDR3 loop: CASSSDRGHEKLFF. The CDR3 nucleotides read TGTGCCAGCAGCTCGGACAGGGGACACGAAAAACTGTTTTTT. Supplemented by reference TRBV7-9 and TRBJ1-4, the full variable domain reads DTGVSQNPRHKITKRGQNVTFRCDPISEHNRLYWYRQTLGQGPEFLTYFQNEAQLEKSRLLSDRFSAERPKGSFSTLEIQRTEQGDSAMYLCASSSDRGHEKLFFGSGTQLSVL.

The chain is built from TRBV19 and TRBJ1-5; D is unresolved. Deletions cut 5 bases from V and 6 bases from J, with 8 bases between. This CDR3 comprises 12 residues. CDR1 and CDR2 (germline): LNHDA, SQIVND (reference sequence). CDR3 bases: TGTGCCAGTAGTTTCAATAGTCAGCCCCAGCATTTT. Its translation: CASSFNSQPQHF.